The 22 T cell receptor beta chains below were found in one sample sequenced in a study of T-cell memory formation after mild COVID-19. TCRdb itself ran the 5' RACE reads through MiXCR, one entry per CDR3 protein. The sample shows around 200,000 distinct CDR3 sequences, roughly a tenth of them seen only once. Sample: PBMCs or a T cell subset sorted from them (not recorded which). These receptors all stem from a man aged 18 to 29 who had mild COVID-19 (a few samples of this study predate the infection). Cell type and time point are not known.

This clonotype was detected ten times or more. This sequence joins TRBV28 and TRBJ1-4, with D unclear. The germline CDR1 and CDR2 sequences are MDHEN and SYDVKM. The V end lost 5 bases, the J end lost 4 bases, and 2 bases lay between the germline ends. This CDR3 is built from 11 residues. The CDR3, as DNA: TGTGCCAGCAGTCGTAATGAAAAACTGTTTTTT. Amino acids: CASSRNEKLFF.

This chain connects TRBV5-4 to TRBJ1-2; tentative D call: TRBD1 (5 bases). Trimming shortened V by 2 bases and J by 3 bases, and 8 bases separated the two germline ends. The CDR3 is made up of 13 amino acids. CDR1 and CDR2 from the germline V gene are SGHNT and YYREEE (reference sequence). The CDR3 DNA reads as TGTGCCAGCAGCTTCCCCAGGGACTATGGCTACACCTTC. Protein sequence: CASSFPRDYGYTF. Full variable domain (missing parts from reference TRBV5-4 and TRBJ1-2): ETGVTQSPTHLIKTRGQQVTLRCSSQSGHNTVSWYQQALGQGPQFIFQYYREEENGRGNFPPRFSGLQFPNYSSELNVNALELDDSALYLCASSFPRDYGYTFGSGTRLTVV.

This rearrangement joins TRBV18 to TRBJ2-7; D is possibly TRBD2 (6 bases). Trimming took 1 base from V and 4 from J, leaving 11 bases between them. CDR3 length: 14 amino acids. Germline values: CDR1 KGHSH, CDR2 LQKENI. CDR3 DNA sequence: TGTGCCAGCTCACCACAGGGCGGGATTTACGAGCAGTACTTC. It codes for CASSPQGGIYEQYF.

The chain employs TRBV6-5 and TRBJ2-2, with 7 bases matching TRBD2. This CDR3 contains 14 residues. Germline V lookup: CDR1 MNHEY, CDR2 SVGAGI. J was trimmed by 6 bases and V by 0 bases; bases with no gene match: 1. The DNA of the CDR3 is TGTGCCAGCAGTTACTCAGCGGGGTCCGGGGAGCTGTTTTTT. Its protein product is CASSYSAGSGELFF.

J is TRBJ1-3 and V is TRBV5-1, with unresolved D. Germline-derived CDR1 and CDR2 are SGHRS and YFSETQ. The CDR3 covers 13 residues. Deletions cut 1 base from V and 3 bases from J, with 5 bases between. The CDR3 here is CASSLTVGNTIYF. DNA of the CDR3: TGCGCCAGCAGCTTGACAGTTGGAAACACCATATATTTT.

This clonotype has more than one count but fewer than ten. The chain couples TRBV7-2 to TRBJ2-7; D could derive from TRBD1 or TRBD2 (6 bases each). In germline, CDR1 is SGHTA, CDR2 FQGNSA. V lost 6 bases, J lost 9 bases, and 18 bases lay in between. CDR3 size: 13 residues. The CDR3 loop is CASSPGAALGQYF. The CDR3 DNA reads TGTGCCAGCAGTCCGGGGGCGGCCCTCGGGCAGTACTTC.

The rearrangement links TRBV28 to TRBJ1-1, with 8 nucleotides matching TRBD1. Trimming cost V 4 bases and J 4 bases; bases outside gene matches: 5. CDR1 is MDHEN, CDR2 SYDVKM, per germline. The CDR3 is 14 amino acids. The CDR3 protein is CASSWTGQITEAFF. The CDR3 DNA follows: TGTGCCAGCAGTTGGACAGGGCAGATCACTGAAGCTTTCTTT. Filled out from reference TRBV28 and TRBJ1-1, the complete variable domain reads DVKVTQSSRYLVKRTGEKVFLECVQDMDHENMFWYRQDPGLGLRLIYFSYDVKMKEKGDIPEGYSVSREKKERFSLILESASTNQTSMYLCASSWTGQITEAFFGQGTRLTVV.

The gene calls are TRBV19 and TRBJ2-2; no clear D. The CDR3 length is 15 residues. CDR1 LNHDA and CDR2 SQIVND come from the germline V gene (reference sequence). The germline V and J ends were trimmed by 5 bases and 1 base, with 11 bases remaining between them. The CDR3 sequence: CASSGSIQNTGELFF. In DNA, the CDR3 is TGTGCCAGTAGTGGGTCTATCCAGAACACCGGGGAGCTGTTTTTT.

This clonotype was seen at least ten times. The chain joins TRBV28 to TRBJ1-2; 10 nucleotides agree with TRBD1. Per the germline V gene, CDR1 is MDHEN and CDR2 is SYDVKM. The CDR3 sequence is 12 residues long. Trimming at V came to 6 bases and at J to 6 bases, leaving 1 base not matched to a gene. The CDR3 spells CASRGQGNGYTF. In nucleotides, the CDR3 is TGTGCCAGCAGGGGACAGGGGAATGGCTACACCTTC.

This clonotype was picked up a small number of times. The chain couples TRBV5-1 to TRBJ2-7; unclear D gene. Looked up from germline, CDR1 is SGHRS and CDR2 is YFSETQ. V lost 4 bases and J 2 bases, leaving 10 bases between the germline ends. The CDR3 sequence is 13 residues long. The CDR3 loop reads CASSAVVPYEQYF. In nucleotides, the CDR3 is TGCGCCAGCAGCGCGGTCGTCCCCTACGAGCAGTACTTC.

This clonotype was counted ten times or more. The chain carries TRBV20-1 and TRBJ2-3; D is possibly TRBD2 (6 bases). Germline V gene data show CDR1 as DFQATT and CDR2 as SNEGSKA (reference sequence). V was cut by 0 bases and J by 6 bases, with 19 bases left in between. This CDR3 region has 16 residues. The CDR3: CSARDPTRGGPDTQYF. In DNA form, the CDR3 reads TGCAGTGCTAGAGATCCGACGCGGGGAGGACCGGATACGCAGTATTTT.

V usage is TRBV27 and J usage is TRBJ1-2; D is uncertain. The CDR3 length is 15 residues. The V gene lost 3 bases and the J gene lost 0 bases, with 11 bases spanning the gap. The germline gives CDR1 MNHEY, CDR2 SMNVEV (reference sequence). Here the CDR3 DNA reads TGTGCCAGCAGTTTCATAAGTACAGCTAACTATGGCTACACCTTC. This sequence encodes CASSFISTANYGYTF.

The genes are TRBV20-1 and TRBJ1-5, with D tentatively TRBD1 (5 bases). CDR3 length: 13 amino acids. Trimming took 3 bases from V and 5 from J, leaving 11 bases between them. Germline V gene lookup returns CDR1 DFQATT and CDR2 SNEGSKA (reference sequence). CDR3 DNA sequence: TGCAGTGCTAGTTGGGACCGTTATCAGCCCCAGCATTTT. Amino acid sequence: CSASWDRYQPQHF.

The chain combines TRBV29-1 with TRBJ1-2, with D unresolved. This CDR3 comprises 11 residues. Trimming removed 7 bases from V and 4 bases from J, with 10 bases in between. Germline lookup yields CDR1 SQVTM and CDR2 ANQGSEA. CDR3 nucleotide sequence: TGCAGCGGCGGGGTTGGCTATGGCTACACCTTC. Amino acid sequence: CSGGVGYGYTF.

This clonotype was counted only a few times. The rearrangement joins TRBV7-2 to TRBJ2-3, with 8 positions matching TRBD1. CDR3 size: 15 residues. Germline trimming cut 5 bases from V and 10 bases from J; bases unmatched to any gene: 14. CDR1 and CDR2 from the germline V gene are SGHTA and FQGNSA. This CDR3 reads CASSPRPSQGASQYF. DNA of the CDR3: TGTGCCAGCAGCCCCCGGCCTAGCCAGGGGGCATCGCAGTATTTT.

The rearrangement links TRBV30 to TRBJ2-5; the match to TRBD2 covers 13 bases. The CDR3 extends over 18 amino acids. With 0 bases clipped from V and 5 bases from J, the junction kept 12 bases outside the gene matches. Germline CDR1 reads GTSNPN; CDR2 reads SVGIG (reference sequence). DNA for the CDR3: TGTGCCTGGAGTGTACGTCTCGGAACTAGCGGGGGGGCGGAGACCCAGTACTTC. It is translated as CAWSVRLGTSGGAETQYF.

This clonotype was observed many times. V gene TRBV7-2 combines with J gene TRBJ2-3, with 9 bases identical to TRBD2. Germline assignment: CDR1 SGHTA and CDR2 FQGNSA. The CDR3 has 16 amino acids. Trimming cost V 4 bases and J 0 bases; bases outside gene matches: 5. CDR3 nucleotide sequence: TGTGCCAGCAGCTCCAGACTAGCGGAGAGCACAGATACGCAGTATTTT. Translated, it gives CASSSRLAESTDTQYF.

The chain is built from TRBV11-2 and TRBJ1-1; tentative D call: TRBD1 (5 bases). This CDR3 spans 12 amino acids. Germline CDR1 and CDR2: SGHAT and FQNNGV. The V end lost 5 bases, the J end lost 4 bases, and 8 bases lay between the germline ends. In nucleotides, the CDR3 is TGTGCCAGCAGCCGCGGGGGCACTGAAGCTTTCTTT. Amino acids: CASSRGGTEAFF. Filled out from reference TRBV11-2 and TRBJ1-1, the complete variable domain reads EAGVAQSPRYKIIEKRQSVAFWCNPISGHATLYWYQQILGQGPKLLIQFQNNGVVDDSQLPKDRFSAERLKGVDSTLKIQPAKLEDSAVYLCASSRGGTEAFFGQGTRLTVV.

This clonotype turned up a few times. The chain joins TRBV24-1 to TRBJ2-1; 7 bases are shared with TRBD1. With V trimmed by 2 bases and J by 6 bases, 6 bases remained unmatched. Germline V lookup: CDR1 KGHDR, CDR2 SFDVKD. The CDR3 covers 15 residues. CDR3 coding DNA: TGTGCCACCAGTGATTCAAGGGGGCCAGGCAATGAGCAGTTCTTC. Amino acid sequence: CATSDSRGPGNEQFF.

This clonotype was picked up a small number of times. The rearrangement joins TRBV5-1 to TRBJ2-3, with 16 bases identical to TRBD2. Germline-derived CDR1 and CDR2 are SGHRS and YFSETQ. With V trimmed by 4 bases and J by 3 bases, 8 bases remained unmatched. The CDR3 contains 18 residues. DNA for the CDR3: TGCGCCAGCAGCCTGGGACTAGCGGGGGGGCTGGTGACAGATACGCAGTATTTT. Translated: CASSLGLAGGLVTDTQYF.

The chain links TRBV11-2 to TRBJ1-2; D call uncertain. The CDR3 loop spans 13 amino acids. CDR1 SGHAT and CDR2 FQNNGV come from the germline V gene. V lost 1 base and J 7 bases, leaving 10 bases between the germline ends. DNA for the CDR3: TGTGCCAGCAGCTTAGCCGGGGTGCTTGGCTACACCTTC. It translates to CASSLAGVLGYTF.

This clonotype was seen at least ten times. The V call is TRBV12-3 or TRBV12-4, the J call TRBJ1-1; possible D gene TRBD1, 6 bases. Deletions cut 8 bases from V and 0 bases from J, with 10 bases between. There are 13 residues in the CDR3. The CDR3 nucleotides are TGTGCCAGCGTTTGGGGGCTGAACACTGAAGCTTTCTTT. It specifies CASVWGLNTEAFF.